This T cell receptor beta chain came from a study of blood T cell repertoires in COVID-19. Source study methods: Researchers report that nucleated cell counts were estimated from reference gene primer amplification. Generated by immunoSEQ multiplex PCR, the TCRdb table keeps only in-frame clones and is missing some. V, J and clone size were drawn from that table, and D and trimming were deduced from the DNA. The sample carries about 230,000 clones, less than 90% recorded once. The V and J ends lost 4 bases and 3 bases respectively, with 19 bases between them. CDR1 SGHRS and CDR2 YFSETQ come from the germline V gene. The CDR3 is 16 residues long.

The sequence was obtained from a woman in her 70s with active or convalescent COVID-19. Sequencing input: peripheral blood. The chain has TRBV5-1 and TRBJ2-5; D is possibly TRBD1 (8 bases). The CDR3 here is CASSRLLTGGEETQYF. Here the CDR3 DNA reads TGCGCCAGCAGCCGCCTCCTCACAGGGGGGGAAGAGACCCAGTACTTC.